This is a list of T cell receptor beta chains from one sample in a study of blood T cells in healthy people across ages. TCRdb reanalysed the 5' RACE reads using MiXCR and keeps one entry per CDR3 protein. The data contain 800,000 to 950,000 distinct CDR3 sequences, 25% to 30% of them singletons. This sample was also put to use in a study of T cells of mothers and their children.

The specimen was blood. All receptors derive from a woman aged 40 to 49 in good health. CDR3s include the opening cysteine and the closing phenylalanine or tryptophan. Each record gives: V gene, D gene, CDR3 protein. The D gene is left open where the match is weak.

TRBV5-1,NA,CASSSSGIQETQFF
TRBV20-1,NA,CSESHGGREQYF
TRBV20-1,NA,CSVLTAYEQYF
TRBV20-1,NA,CSARAPVGVNYGYTF
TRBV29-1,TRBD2,CSVLAGGQSTDTQYF
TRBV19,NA,CASSRASRGFDEQFF
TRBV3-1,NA,CASSQGRSGGYTF
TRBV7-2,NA,CASSPTGFEQFF
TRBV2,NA,CASRGRRDSNQPQHF
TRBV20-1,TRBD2,CSTRERGNTDTQYF
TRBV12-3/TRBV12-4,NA,CASRGGLSPLHF
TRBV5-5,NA,CASSLSRGGAETQYF
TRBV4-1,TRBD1,CASSPSASQGTQPQHF
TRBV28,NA,CASSPITGTFFTDTQYF
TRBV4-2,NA,CASSQPTGTPGIYEQYF
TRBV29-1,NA,CSVAIYRNYGYTF
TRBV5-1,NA,CASSLARTGANVLTF
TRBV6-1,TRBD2,CASSPPEGPLSGAYEQYF
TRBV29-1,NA,CSVTIMGTEAFF